A selection of T cell receptor beta chains follows, all from one sample in a study of PD-1 blockade in classical Hodgkin lymphoma. TCRdb's copy holds only in-frame clones and misses some; the assay was immunoSEQ multiplex PCR. Of roughly 90,000 clones detected, 83% appear once; the ten largest clones hold more than 15%. Source: peripheral blood mononuclear cells (PBMCs), taken before the fourth cycle of nivolumab. Receptor source: a human donor with classical Hodgkin lymphoma. The CDR3 runs from the conserved cysteine through the conserved F or W. Each record gives: V gene, J gene, CDR3 protein.

v_call: TRBV7-2
j_call: TRBJ2-2
cdr3_aa: CASSVRLAGSGELFF

v_call: TRBV6-4
j_call: TRBJ1-2
cdr3_aa: CASSPSGASIRGYTF

v_call: TRBV5-5
j_call: TRBJ1-1
cdr3_aa: CASSLGGTTEAFF

v_call: TRBV6-5
j_call: TRBJ2-7
cdr3_aa: CASRLQGAFAEQYF

v_call: TRBV28
j_call: TRBJ2-1
cdr3_aa: CASSTTGGKFF

v_call: TRBV11-2
j_call: TRBJ2-6
cdr3_aa: CASGMGQGITGANVLTF

v_call: TRBV5-1
j_call: TRBJ2-5
cdr3_aa: CASTIVGGVQETQYF

v_call: TRBV7-9
j_call: TRBJ1-5
cdr3_aa: CASSLGTANQPQHF

v_call: TRBV7-6
j_call: TRBJ2-2
cdr3_aa: CASSLAQGGGELFF

v_call: TRBV13
j_call: TRBJ2-7
cdr3_aa: CASGPSDRGYEQYF

v_call: TRBV7-8
j_call: TRBJ1-2
cdr3_aa: CASSLTQYGYTF

v_call: TRBV6-4
j_call: TRBJ1-1
cdr3_aa: CASTAGQGGGTEAFF

v_call: TRBV19
j_call: TRBJ2-7
cdr3_aa: CASSIGLDYEQYF

v_call: TRBV7-9
j_call: TRBJ2-1
cdr3_aa: CASSNADKQFF

v_call: TRBV5-6
j_call: TRBJ1-2
cdr3_aa: CASSLFGAPGGYTF

v_call: TRBV5-4
j_call: TRBJ2-5
cdr3_aa: CASSAGGQGGIETQYF

v_call: TRBV6-1
j_call: TRBJ2-7
cdr3_aa: CASSGLVQSTYEQYF

v_call: TRBV5-1
j_call: TRBJ2-7
cdr3_aa: CASRGQASSYEQYF

v_call: TRBV4-1
j_call: TRBJ2-3
cdr3_aa: CASSLRGGSITDTQYF

v_call: TRBV6-4
j_call: TRBJ1-5
cdr3_aa: CASSSTYSNQPQHF

v_call: TRBV10-3
j_call: TRBJ2-1
cdr3_aa: CAITAGYVDEQFF